Presented here are 28 T cell receptor beta chains from one specimen sequenced in a study of identical twins. In TCRdb, the 5' RACE reads were re-called with MiXCR into one record per CDR3 protein. Found here are about 730,000 distinct CDR3 sequences, roughly 20% of them singletons; the top ten hold roughly 4%. The same sample was also studied in work on T cells expressing NK-cell markers.

The sequenced sample was PBMCs. These receptor sequences come from a woman aged 18 to 35 in good health.

This clonotype turned up a few times. V is TRBV12-3 or TRBV12-4 and J is TRBJ1-2, with no clear D. The CDR3 is 15 amino acids. The germline V and J ends were trimmed by 4 bases and 4 bases, with 16 bases remaining between them. DNA for the CDR3: TGTGCCAGCAGTTCAAACACCGATAGAGTCTATGGCTACACCTTC. Its translation: CASSSNTDRVYGYTF.

The chain combines TRBV5-5 with TRBJ1-5; D call uncertain. V was cut by 2 bases and J by 0 bases, with 6 bases left in between. Looked up from germline, CDR1 is SGHKS and CDR2 is YYEKEE (reference sequence). The CDR3 sequence is 14 residues long. The CDR3 nucleotides are TGTGCCAGCAGCTTCCAGTCTAGCAATCAGCCCCAGCATTTT. This translates into CASSFQSSNQPQHF.

This clonotype was seen a single time. This chain connects TRBV12-3 or TRBV12-4 to TRBJ2-5; TRBD1 might be the D (6 bases). The CDR3 spans 13 residues. V was pared by 7 bases and J by 1 base, with 10 bases between. CDR3 sequence reads: CASTYRAQETQYF. The CDR3 nucleotides are TGTGCCAGCACTTACAGGGCCCAAGAGACCCAGTACTTC.

The chain employs TRBV30 and TRBJ2-1; 8 nucleotides match TRBD2. The ends lost 4 bases at V and 8 bases at J; junction bases unmatched: 10. Germline CDR1 is GTSNPN and CDR2 is SVGIG (reference sequence). CDR3 length: 14 amino acids. CDR3 protein: CAWTIAGSEYEQFF. The CDR3 region has the DNA TGTGCCTGGACCATAGCGGGAAGTGAGTATGAGCAGTTCTTC.

This clonotype appeared a few times. The CDR3 sequence: CASSQRAGAEDTQYF. In DNA form, the CDR3 reads TGCGCCAGCAGCCAGAGGGCGGGAGCGGAAGATACGCAGTATTTT. This chain uses TRBV4-1 with TRBJ2-3; 7 positions agree with TRBD2. This CDR3 has 15 residues. CDR1 is MGHRA and CDR2 is YSYEKL in the germline V gene. Unmatched junction bases numbered 8, after V lost 3 bases and J lost 5 bases.

Only a few counts were recorded for this clonotype. The chain combines TRBV5-6 with TRBJ2-1, with TRBD2 identical over 9 bases. J lost 7 bases, V lost 0 bases, and 2 bases had no gene match. Germline V gene sequence: CDR1 SGHDT, CDR2 YYEEEE. CDR3 length equals 14 residues. The CDR3 region is CASSLGGRENEQFF. CDR3 nucleotide sequence: TGTGCCAGCAGCTTGGGCGGGAGGGAGAATGAGCAGTTCTTC.

The chain links TRBV20-1 to TRBJ2-7, with 8 bases that match TRBD2. CDR1 and CDR2 from the germline V gene are DFQATT and SNEGSKA (reference sequence). The CDR3 extends over 15 amino acids. V dropped 0 bases and J dropped 5; count of bases not matched to a gene: 9. The CDR3 spells CSARDMAGGVHEQYF. The CDR3 DNA sequence: TGCAGTGCTAGAGATATGGCGGGAGGAGTCCACGAGCAGTACTTC.

This clonotype was detected only a few times. The genes are TRBV18 and TRBJ2-7; 9 bases align to TRBD1. This CDR3 region has 16 residues. CDR1 and CDR2 from the germline V gene are KGHSH and LQKENI. The V and J ends lost 5 bases and 0 bases, in that order; junction bases with no gene match: 8. CDR3 loop: CASSRQGGQNSYEQYF. For the CDR3, the DNA is TGTGCCAGCTCAAGACAGGGGGGACAAAACTCCTACGAGCAGTACTTC.

This clonotype was detected a few times. The rearrangement joins TRBV29-1 to TRBJ1-1; D is undetermined. V shed 5 bases and J shed 3 bases, with 13 bases lying between them. Germline V gene sequence: CDR1 SQVTM, CDR2 ANQGSEA. The CDR3 is 13 amino acids. The CDR3 DNA sequence: TGCAGCGTTTCGCTCGGAGAGGACACTGAAGCTTTCTTT. As protein: CSVSLGEDTEAFF.

This clonotype turned up a few times. The chain links TRBV12-3 or TRBV12-4 to TRBJ2-7, with 8 bases matching TRBD2. The trim removed 7 bases at V and 6 bases at J, leaving 11 bases unmatched. The CDR3 sequence is 14 residues long. CDR3 in DNA: TGTGCCAGCACCGACAGCGGGAGCGGGCCCGAGCAGTACTTC. Encoded protein: CASTDSGSGPEQYF.

This clonotype was detected a few times. V and J are TRBV20-1 and TRBJ2-1, with D maybe TRBD2 (6 bases). CDR1 and CDR2 from the germline V gene are DFQATT and SNEGSKA (reference sequence). CDR3 length: 13 amino acids. Trimming removed 2 bases at V and 5 bases at J, with 10 bases between. For the CDR3, the DNA is TGCAGTGCTAGACCGGGACTCAACAATGAGCAGTTCTTC. This gives the protein CSARPGLNNEQFF.

V usage is TRBV12-3 or TRBV12-4 and J usage is TRBJ2-7, with D unresolved. This CDR3 is 12 amino acids long. V shed 2 bases and J shed 4 bases, with 6 bases lying between them. The CDR3 protein is CASSLMGYEQYF. As DNA, the CDR3 is TGTGCCAGCAGTTTAATGGGGTACGAGCAGTACTTC.

This clonotype occurred many times. The chain combines TRBV20-1 with TRBJ1-1; D gene uncertain. V lost 4 bases, J lost 1 base, and 7 bases lay in between. This CDR3 region has 12 residues. CDR1 and CDR2 (germline): DFQATT, SNEGSKA (reference sequence). CDR3 DNA sequence: TGCAGTGCTATCCACGGGAACACTGAAGCTTTCTTT. It encodes CSAIHGNTEAFF.

The gene calls are TRBV20-1 and TRBJ1-5, with TRBD1 as a possible D gene (6 bases). The CDR3 length is 14 residues. V lost 5 bases and J 3 bases, leaving 14 bases between the germline ends. Per the germline V gene, CDR1 is DFQATT and CDR2 is SNEGSKA (reference sequence). CDR3: CSARTAHHNQPQHF. CDR3 bases: TGCAGTGCTCGGACAGCTCACCACAATCAGCCCCAGCATTTT.

This clonotype was counted a few times. J is TRBJ2-6 and V is TRBV29-1; D might be TRBD2 (6 bases). V lost 7 bases to trimming and J lost 0 bases, with 16 bases between them. Germline V lookup: CDR1 SQVTM, CDR2 ANQGSEA. The CDR3 loop spans 16 amino acids. The CDR3 protein is CSGLSRGGSGANVLTF. CDR3 sequence (DNA): TGCAGCGGTCTATCTAGGGGAGGCTCTGGGGCCAACGTCCTGACTTTC.

The V gene is TRBV12-3 or TRBV12-4, the J gene TRBJ2-2; 8 positions match TRBD1. The CDR3 is 16 residues long. V shed 3 bases and J 3 bases; nucleotides not matched to a gene: 6. CDR3 sequence reads: CASSFRATGDTGELFF. DNA for the CDR3: TGTGCCAGCAGTTTCCGTGCGACAGGGGACACCGGGGAGCTGTTTTTT.

CDR3 loop: CASSDYRTYEQYF. The CDR3 DNA reads as TGTGCCAGCAGCGACTATAGAACCTACGAGCAGTACTTC. The genes are TRBV2 and TRBJ2-7, with TRBD2 as a possible D gene (5 bases). V shed 6 bases and J shed 2 bases, with 11 bases lying between them. Germline values: CDR1 SNHLY, CDR2 FYNNEI. The CDR3 is made up of 13 amino acids.

The J gene is TRBJ2-2, the V gene TRBV11-3; 7 positions agree with TRBD1. The CDR3 loop spans 16 amino acids. The V and J ends lost 2 bases and 7 bases, in that order; junction bases with no gene match: 10. Germline V CDR1 and CDR2: SGHNT, YENEEA. CDR3 nucleotide sequence: TGTGCCAGCAGCTTAACCGGGACAGCTTACGACGGGGAGCTGTTTTTT. This codes for CASSLTGTAYDGELFF. Using reference TRBV11-3 and TRBJ2-2 for the parts outside the CDR3, the full variable domain is EAGVVQSPRYKIIEKKQPVAFWCNPISGHNTLYWYLQNLGQGPELLIRYENEEAVDDSQLPKDRFSAERLKGVDSTLKIQPAELGDSAVYLCASSLTGTAYDGELFFGEGSRLTVL.

This clonotype was counted between two and nine times. The genes are TRBV4-3 and TRBJ2-2; tentatively, D is TRBD2 (6 bases). V was pared by 1 base and J by 4 bases, with 13 bases between. This CDR3 is built from 16 residues. The germline gives CDR1 LGHNA, CDR2 YSLEER. CDR3 DNA sequence: TGCGCCAGCAGCCAAGTTAGCGCCGGGGGCACCGGGGAGCTGTTTTTT. Translating gives CASSQVSAGGTGELFF.

This clonotype was counted between two and nine times. V gene TRBV5-1 combines with J gene TRBJ1-1; a weak D match, TRBD1 (5 bases). V was trimmed by 1 base and J by 3 bases, leaving 16 bases between them. Germline V gene data show CDR1 as SGHRS and CDR2 as YFSETQ. This CDR3 comprises 16 residues. The CDR3 loop is CASSLTGVPGYTEAFF. CDR3 bases: TGCGCCAGCAGCTTGACAGGAGTCCCTGGGTACACTGAAGCTTTCTTT.

This chain uses TRBV7-8 with TRBJ2-1, with 10 bases that match TRBD2. Germline assignment: CDR1 SGHVS and CDR2 FQNEAQ. The CDR3 runs 16 residues. V dropped 5 bases and J dropped 5; count of bases not matched to a gene: 9. CDR3 loop: CASSLTLAGVNNEQFF. The CDR3 DNA reads as TGTGCCAGCAGCCTTACGCTAGCGGGAGTTAACAATGAGCAGTTCTTC.

The V call is TRBV5-1, the J call TRBJ2-1; 8 positions agree with TRBD2. CDR3 length equals 14 residues. Germline CDR1 SGHRS, CDR2 YFSETQ. V shed 4 bases, J shed 10 bases, and the junction held 10 bases outside the gene matches. The CDR3 DNA sequence: TGCGCCAGCAGCCCGCATGCGGGGGGTGGGGAGCAGTTCTTC. Translated, it gives CASSPHAGGGEQFF. Complete variable domain (other parts from reference TRBV5-1 and TRBJ2-1): KAGVTQTPRYLIKTRGQQVTLSCSPISGHRSVSWYQQTPGQGLQFLFEYFSETQRNKGNFPGRFSGRQFSNSRSEMNVSTLELGDSALYLCASSPHAGGGEQFFGPGTRLTVL.

V is TRBV10-3 and J is TRBJ1-1; possibly TRBD1 for D (5 bases). The CDR3 extends over 13 amino acids. The V end was cut by 6 bases, the J end by 0 bases, with 8 bases between. Germline loops: CDR1 ENHRY, CDR2 SYGVKD. The DNA of the CDR3 is TGTGCCATCAGAGGGACGGTGAACACTGAAGCTTTCTTT. Protein: CAIRGTVNTEAFF.

Ten or more counts support this clonotype. This sequence joins TRBV20-1 and TRBJ2-5, with D unresolved. CDR1 is DFQATT and CDR2 is SNEGSKA in the germline V gene (reference sequence). There are 12 residues in the CDR3. Trimming took 6 bases from V and 5 from J, leaving 13 bases between them. The CDR3 DNA is TGCAGTGCCATCAGTAGGAGCGAGACCCAGTACTTC. It codes for CSAISRSETQYF.

This clonotype was detected many times. The CDR3 spells CSVSRILYGYTF. The DNA of the CDR3 is TGCAGCGTTTCACGTATCCTCTATGGCTACACCTTC. J is TRBJ1-2 and V is TRBV29-1; D gene ambiguous. CDR1 is SQVTM and CDR2 is ANQGSEA in the germline V gene. The V and J ends lost 5 bases and 4 bases respectively, with 11 bases between them. This CDR3 region has 12 residues.

V gene TRBV29-1 combines with J gene TRBJ2-5, with D possibly TRBD1 on 5 matching bases. The CDR3 is made up of 12 amino acids. The germline V gene encodes CDR1 SQVTM and CDR2 ANQGSEA. V was shortened by 3 bases and J by 5 bases, with 10 bases between the two germline ends. The CDR3 coding sequence is TGCAGCGTTGATCAGGGCTACGAGACCCAGTACTTC. This translates into CSVDQGYETQYF.

This clonotype was seen repeatedly, ten times or more. The chain recombines TRBV9 with TRBJ2-1, with D possibly called TRBD1 or TRBD2 (5 bases each). V was clipped by 1 base and J by 5 bases, with 13 bases between them. Per the germline V gene, CDR1 is SGDLS and CDR2 is YYNGEE. This CDR3 comprises 15 residues. For the CDR3, the DNA is TGTGCCAGCAGCGTATTCCCAGGGAGAGACAATGAGCAGTTCTTC. Residues: CASSVFPGRDNEQFF.

V is TRBV11-2 and J is TRBJ2-5; 7 bases agree with TRBD1. CDR1 and CDR2 (germline): SGHAT, FQNNGV. The CDR3 has 16 amino acids. V gave up 2 bases and J gave up 4 bases; unmatched junction bases: 10. DNA of the CDR3: TGTGCCAGCAGCTTAAACAGGGGCCTGGTTCGAGAGACCCAGTACTTC. Protein: CASSLNRGLVRETQYF.